This T cell receptor (beta chain) was sequenced in a study of T-cell reconstitution after alpha-beta-depleted transplantation in children. This clonotype turned up a few times. Construction of the TCRbeta library involved unique molecular identifiers. TCRdb redid the calling of the PCR reads with MiXCR, one entry per CDR3 protein. Altogether hundreds of thousands of distinct CDR3 sequences are present, over 15% being singletons, with the ten largest covering 0.9% to 1.2%. The starting material was PBMCs from the stem cell graft donor, obtained from the stem cell graft. The sequence was obtained from a human donor who donated a stem cell graft to a child with acute myeloid leukemia.

CDR3 bases: TGTGCCAGCAGCTTAGCCGGGACAGGAGGCGATGAGCAGTTCTTC. This translates into CASSLAGTGGDEQFF. This chain connects TRBV7-4 to TRBJ2-1, with 8 bases matching TRBD1. Trimming took 0 bases from V and 8 from J; bases not matched to a gene: 6. Germline CDR1 is SGHVT and CDR2 is SQSDAQ. The CDR3 runs to 15 residues. Based on the CDR3 plus reference TRBV7-4 and TRBJ2-1, the full variable domain is GAGVSQSPRYKVAKRGRDVALRCDSISGHVTLYWYRQTLGQGSEVLTYSQSDAQRDKSGRPSGRFSAERPERSVSTLKIQRTEQGDSAVYLCASSLAGTGGDEQFFGPGTRLTVL.